These 28 T cell receptor beta chains were sequenced from one sample in a study of T cell repertoires in cytomegalovirus infection. One entry per CDR3 protein results from TCRdb running MiXCR on the reads. The sample consists of about 570,000 distinct CDR3 sequences, 40% of them appearing once. Their target antigens are unknown. The sequencing here drew on cultured PBMCs, taken from culture after CMV antigen stimulation. All receptors come from a human donor in good health (CMV status not recorded). Some clones in this sample may be carry-over from other donors' samples.

This clonotype was seen at least ten times. This rearrangement joins TRBV7-2 to TRBJ2-2, with D possibly being TRBD2 (6 bases). The germline V gene encodes CDR1 SGHTA and CDR2 FQGNSA. Trimming pared 5 bases from V and 0 bases from J, leaving 16 bases between. The CDR3 length is 17 residues. CDR3: CASSRGRPATNTGELFF. CDR3 bases: TGTGCCAGCAGCCGGGGGAGGCCAGCCACGAACACCGGGGAGCTGTTTTTT. Together with reference TRBV7-2 and TRBJ2-2, the CDR3 gives the full variable domain: GAGVSQSPSNKVTEKGKDVELRCDPISGHTALYWYRQSLGQGLEFLIYFQGNSAPDKSGLPSDRFSAERTGGSVSTLTIQRTQQEDSAVYLCASSRGRPATNTGELFFGEGSRLTVL.

V usage is TRBV6-2 or TRBV6-3 and J usage is TRBJ2-7; 10 bases line up with TRBD1. After removal of 4 bases from V and 3 bases from J, the junction contained 6 bases not matched to a gene. The CDR3 sequence is 15 residues long. Per the germline V gene, CDR1 is MNHEY and CDR2 is SVGEGT. CDR3 protein: CASSFNRDRGYEQYF. CDR3 bases: TGTGCCAGCAGTTTTAACCGGGACAGGGGCTACGAGCAGTACTTC.

The chain couples TRBV10-3 to TRBJ1-1; possible D gene TRBD1, 5 bases. CDR3 length: 12 amino acids. V lost 10 bases to trimming and J lost 4 bases, with 13 bases between them. Germline V gene data show CDR1 as ENHRY and CDR2 as SYGVKD. CDR3 DNA sequence: TGTGCCACTTCCGTGGGGACCACTGAAGCTTTCTTT. Protein sequence: CATSVGTTEAFF.

This clonotype turned up a few times. The rearrangement uses TRBV7-2 and TRBJ2-7; D is possibly TRBD1 or TRBD2 (5 bases each). CDR3 size: 15 residues. Germline values: CDR1 SGHTA, CDR2 FQGNSA. V was trimmed by 5 bases and J by 0 bases, leaving 14 bases between them. The CDR3, as DNA: TGTGCCAGCAGCCCAAGTGGGGGAGCCTCCTACGAGCAGTACTTC. It yields the protein CASSPSGGASYEQYF.

This chain links TRBV12-3 or TRBV12-4 with TRBJ2-7, with 9 bases fitting TRBD1. After removal of 6 bases from V and 7 bases from J, the junction contained 10 bases not matched to a gene. The length of the CDR3 is 14 residues. DNA of the CDR3: TGTGCCAGCAGCAGCCGGGGACAGGGTGGAGAGCAGTACTTC. Encoded protein: CASSSRGQGGEQYF.

This clonotype was detected many times. This rearrangement joins TRBV7-8 to TRBJ2-7, with no clear D. The CDR3 is 13 amino acids. CDR1 is SGHVS and CDR2 is FQNEAQ in the germline V gene. Trimming shortened V by 1 base and J by 6 bases, and 10 bases separated the two germline ends. CDR3 residues: CASSLGPGAEQYF. CDR3 nucleotides: TGTGCCAGCAGCTTAGGACCCGGAGCCGAGCAGTACTTC.

The chain carries TRBV6-2 or TRBV6-3 and TRBJ2-4, with 9 bases matching TRBD1. Germline lookup yields CDR1 MNHEY and CDR2 SVGEGT. V dropped 4 bases and J dropped 3; count of bases not matched to a gene: 10. This CDR3 has 17 residues. This CDR3 is CASSLRRETGGKNIQYF. CDR3 sequence (DNA): TGTGCCAGCAGTTTACGCAGGGAGACAGGGGGCAAAAACATTCAGTACTTC.

The CDR3 reads CASSEYGWAGELFF. Written as DNA, the CDR3 is TGTGCCAGCAGTGAATATGGGTGGGCCGGGGAGCTGTTTTTT. This chain connects TRBV25-1 to TRBJ2-2; D is undetermined. Per the germline V gene, CDR1 is MGHDK and CDR2 is SYGVNS. Trimming left V 0 bases short and J 6 bases short, with 8 bases between. The CDR3 totals 14 residues. Complete variable domain (other parts from reference TRBV25-1 and TRBJ2-2): EADIYQTPRYLVIGTGKKITLECSQTMGHDKMYWYQQDPGMELHLIHYSYGVNSTEKGDLSSESTVSRIRTEHFPLTLESARPSHTSQYLCASSEYGWAGELFFGEGSRLTVL.

This clonotype was counted a single time. The CDR3 reads CASSSMGLNTEAFF. In DNA form, the CDR3 reads TGTGCCAGCAGTTCGATGGGGCTTAACACTGAAGCTTTCTTT. The genes are TRBV6-2 or TRBV6-3 and TRBJ1-1, with D maybe TRBD1 (5 bases). This CDR3 has 14 residues. The germline V gene encodes CDR1 MNHEY and CDR2 SVGEGT. Trimming stripped 4 bases from V and 2 bases from J, with 11 bases between.

The chain links TRBV5-1 to TRBJ2-1; 11 bases map to TRBD2. The CDR3 covers 15 residues. V shed 0 bases and J 7 bases; nucleotides not matched to a gene: 3. Germline CDR1 is SGHRS and CDR2 is YFSETQ. The CDR3 DNA follows: TGCGCCAGCAGCTTGGAGGGACTAGCGGAAAATGAGCAGTTCTTC. Its protein product is CASSLEGLAENEQFF.

This rearrangement joins TRBV7-2 to TRBJ1-2; 7 positions match TRBD1. This CDR3 is 15 amino acids long. V gave up 1 base and J gave up 8 bases; unmatched junction bases: 10. Germline loops: CDR1 SGHTA, CDR2 FQGNSA. In nucleotides, the CDR3 is TGTGCCAGCAGCTTAGTAACAGGGGCCTCAGGGGGCTACACCTTC. Translation gives CASSLVTGASGGYTF.

V is TRBV7-9 and J is TRBJ1-1; TRBD1 might be the D (6 bases). Germline loops: CDR1 SEHNR, CDR2 FQNEAQ (reference sequence). The CDR3 is 13 residues long. Deletions cut 3 bases from V and 7 bases from J, with 12 bases between. For the CDR3, the DNA is TGTGCCAGCAGCTTTGGGGGGGCAAGTGAAGCTTTCTTT. Amino acid sequence: CASSFGGASEAFF.

This clonotype was picked up a small number of times. J is TRBJ2-3 and V is TRBV7-2; D uncertain. The CDR3 contains 13 residues. The germline gives CDR1 SGHTA, CDR2 FQGNSA. V lost 1 base to trimming and J lost 6 bases, with 8 bases between them. This CDR3 reads CASSLGVGDTQYF. DNA for the CDR3: TGTGCCAGCAGCTTAGGAGTTGGGGATACGCAGTATTTT.

DNA of the CDR3: TGTGCCAGCATCATGAGCCACCCAGGGGCCGAGCAGTACTTC. Translated, it gives CASIMSHPGAEQYF. This chain uses TRBV28 with TRBJ2-7, with a possible D match to TRBD1 (6 bases). Germline lookup yields CDR1 MDHEN and CDR2 SYDVKM. V dropped 7 bases and J dropped 6 bases, with 19 bases sitting between them. There are 14 residues in the CDR3. Using reference TRBV28 and TRBJ2-7 for the parts outside the CDR3, the full variable domain is DVKVTQSSRYLVKRTGEKVFLECVQDMDHENMFWYRQDPGLGLRLIYFSYDVKMKEKGDIPEGYSVSREKKERFSLILESASTNQTSMYLCASIMSHPGAEQYFGPGTRLTVT.

V is TRBV12-3 or TRBV12-4 and J is TRBJ1-2; TRBD1 agrees at 7 bases. This CDR3 is built from 13 residues. V shed 10 bases and J 4 bases; nucleotides not matched to a gene: 9. The CDR3 sequence: CAIAEGAGYGYTF. The DNA for the CDR3 is TGTGCCATCGCGGAGGGGGCTGGCTATGGCTACACCTTC.

This chain joins TRBV28 and TRBJ2-3; 8 positions match TRBD2. CDR3 size: 17 residues. The J segment lost 3 bases and the V segment lost 3 bases, leaving 11 bases of the junction unmatched. Germline V gene sequence: CDR1 MDHEN, CDR2 SYDVKM. As DNA, the CDR3 is TGTGCCAGCAGTTTGGATCCTAGCGGGCGGTCGACAGATACGCAGTATTTT. As protein: CASSLDPSGRSTDTQYF.

This clonotype was observed a handful of times. The rearrangement uses TRBV7-8 and TRBJ2-3; TRBD2 agrees at 10 bases. The ends lost 2 bases at V and 0 bases at J; junction bases unmatched: 8. This CDR3 comprises 18 residues. Germline V gene data show CDR1 as SGHVS and CDR2 as FQNEAQ. The DNA for the CDR3 is TGTGCCAGCAGCTTATGGTTAGCGGGAGGCCCAAGCACAGATACGCAGTATTTT. This encodes CASSLWLAGGPSTDTQYF.

DNA for the CDR3: TGTGCCAGCAGCTTAGGCGTTTACACCGGGGAGCTGTTTTTT. Translation: CASSLGVYTGELFF. The chain carries TRBV7-6 and TRBJ2-2; no definite D call. V lost 1 base to trimming and J lost 3 bases, with 6 bases between them. CDR3 length equals 14 residues. Germline CDR1 SGHVS, CDR2 FNYEAQ.

This chain links TRBV7-2 with TRBJ2-7; 7 positions match TRBD2. V shed 7 bases, J shed 2 bases, and the junction held 8 bases outside the gene matches. The CDR3 contains 14 residues. Germline V gene data show CDR1 as SGHTA and CDR2 as FQGNSA. The CDR3 loop is CASTFSSGTYEQYF. The CDR3 coding sequence is TGTGCCAGCACCTTTTCTAGCGGAACCTACGAGCAGTACTTC.

This clonotype was detected a few times. The CDR3 nucleotides are TGTGCCAGCAGCCACGGTGCGGGGGGGCGGGGTACGCAGTATTTT. It codes for CASSHGAGGRGTQYF. The chain employs TRBV7-2 and TRBJ2-3; 9 bases align to TRBD2. Trimming removed 5 bases from V and 8 bases from J; junction bases left unmatched: 11. The CDR3 sequence is 15 residues long. Germline assignment: CDR1 SGHTA and CDR2 FQGNSA.

The gene calls are TRBV4-1 and TRBJ2-5; unclear D gene. Per the germline V gene, CDR1 is MGHRA and CDR2 is YSYEKL. This CDR3 has 14 amino acids. V shed 2 bases and J shed 1 base, with 8 bases lying between them. CDR3 DNA: TGCGCCAGCAGCCAACTGGGTTTCCAAGAGACCCAGTACTTC. Amino acids: CASSQLGFQETQYF.

The chain has TRBV7-2 and TRBJ2-3; perhaps D is TRBD1 or TRBD2 (6 bases each). The CDR3 covers 15 residues. The V end lost 5 bases, the J end lost 2 bases, and 14 bases lay between the germline ends. From germline, CDR1 is SGHTA and CDR2 FQGNSA. This CDR3 reads CASSVTGASTDTQYF. CDR3 coding DNA: TGTGCCAGCAGCGTTACGGGGGCCTCCACAGATACGCAGTATTTT.

The rearrangement joins TRBV7-6 to TRBJ2-5; 7 nucleotides line up with TRBD2. The ends lost 3 bases at V and 0 bases at J; junction bases unmatched: 4. Germline V gives CDR1 SGHVS, CDR2 FNYEAQ. This CDR3 spans 15 amino acids. The CDR3 DNA follows: TGTGCCAGCAGCTTCGGTAGCGGGTACCAAGAGACCCAGTACTTC. Amino acid sequence: CASSFGSGYQETQYF.

The chain employs TRBV6-1 and TRBJ2-6; possible D gene TRBD2, 7 bases. This CDR3 is built from 17 residues. Per germline, CDR1 MNHNS and CDR2 SASEGT. V was shortened by 0 bases and J by 4 bases, with 13 bases between the two germline ends. CDR3 in amino acids: CASSEAQRGGGANVLTF. CDR3 nucleotides: TGTGCCAGCAGTGAAGCTCAGAGGGGGGGAGGGGCCAACGTCCTGACTTTC.

This clonotype has a count of ten or more. The rearrangement uses TRBV7-2 and TRBJ2-7, with 8 bases matching TRBD2. The germline gives CDR1 SGHTA, CDR2 FQGNSA. J gave up 0 bases and V 2 bases, and 3 bases lay outside the gene matches. This CDR3 is built from 15 residues. This CDR3 is CASSLIAGSSYEQYF. In nucleotides, the CDR3 is TGTGCCAGCAGCTTAATAGCGGGGTCCTCCTACGAGCAGTACTTC.

This clonotype was observed a handful of times. The chain carries TRBV6-1 and TRBJ2-7, with 8 bases matching TRBD1. This CDR3 spans 15 amino acids. CDR1 is MNHNS and CDR2 is SASEGT in the germline V gene. The ends lost 4 bases at V and 4 bases at J; junction bases unmatched: 9. The CDR3 nucleotides are TGTGCCAGCAGTGGCGACAGGGGCTTCGGGTACGAGCAGTACTTC. Amino acid sequence: CASSGDRGFGYEQYF.

This clonotype was found a few times. CDR3 nucleotides: TGTGCCAGCAGCCCCCTTAGTAGTCGGGGCCAAGAGACCCAGTACTTC. Its protein product is CASSPLSSRGQETQYF. V is TRBV7-8 and J is TRBJ2-5, with D tentatively TRBD2 (5 bases). The CDR3 loop spans 16 amino acids. V lost 5 bases and J lost 1, with 17 bases in between. Germline CDR1 is SGHVS and CDR2 is FQNEAQ.

Here the CDR3 reads CSLRLGGQANIQYF. CDR3 DNA sequence: TGCAGTTTGAGGCTCGGGGGACAGGCCAACATTCAGTACTTC. The chain recombines TRBV20-1 with TRBJ2-4; 8 positions match TRBD1. Trimming at V came to 8 bases and at J to 7 bases, leaving 13 bases not matched to a gene. This CDR3 has 14 amino acids. CDR1 is DFQATT, CDR2 SNEGSKA, per germline (reference sequence).